This passage covers 24 T cell receptor beta chains from one sample sequenced in a study of blood T cell repertoires in COVID-19. Sequencing was performed with immunoSEQ multiplex PCR; in TCRdb, only in-frame clones are kept and a portion is missing. The table records some 250,000 clones, about 80% of them present only once. Specimen: peripheral blood. The receptors originated from a man between 25 and 39 years old who had recovered from COVID-19.

Note on this clone: At one end the junction does not follow the germline gene, possibly because of a read error. The V gene is TRBV19, the J gene TRBJ1-2; 8 bases line up with TRBD1. The CDR3 totals 12 residues. CDR1 LNHDA and CDR2 SQIVND come from the germline V gene (reference sequence). The CDR3 DNA reads as TGTGCCAGTCGGACAGGGAACTCTGGCTACACCTTC. Its protein is CASRTGNSGYTF.

V and J are TRBV5-1 and TRBJ1-2; D is ambiguous. Germline CDR1 reads SGHRS; CDR2 reads YFSETQ. The length of the CDR3 is 11 residues. V was pared by 4 bases and J by 4 bases, with 5 bases between. CDR3 sequence: CASSGTYGYTF. The CDR3 bases are TGCGCCAGCAGCGGCACCTATGGCTACACCTTC.

The rearrangement joins TRBV6-5 to TRBJ2-2, with 8 bases lining up with TRBD1. The junction had 1 base not matched to a gene; V was cut back by 7 bases and J by 0 bases. The CDR3 loop spans 14 amino acids. The V gene's germline CDR1 is MNHEY and CDR2 SVGAGI. The CDR3 is CASMGQANTGELFF. DNA of the CDR3: TGTGCCAGCATGGGACAGGCGAACACCGGGGAGCTGTTTTTT.

This clone appeared a single time. The J gene is TRBJ2-1, the V gene TRBV2; 10 bases map to TRBD2. The length of the CDR3 is 13 residues. Trimming took 6 bases from V and 9 from J; bases not matched to a gene: 5. In germline, CDR1 is SNHLY, CDR2 FYNNEI. This chain's CDR3 is CASSQRGGPEQFF. CDR3 nucleotide sequence: TGTGCCAGCAGCCAGCGGGGGGGCCCTGAGCAGTTCTTC.

The sample holds a few counts of this clone. This chain joins TRBV4-1 and TRBJ1-1; the D gene is possibly TRBD1 (6 bases). The V gene's germline CDR1 is MGHRA and CDR2 YSYEKL. The CDR3 is made up of 14 amino acids. Between the trimmed V and J ends, which lost 5 bases and 2 bases, there was a span of 12 bases. The CDR3 DNA sequence: TGCGCCAGCAGCTGGGACAACGTAAACACTGAAGCTTTCTTT. Translating gives CASSWDNVNTEAFF.

This sequence joins TRBV5-1 and TRBJ1-2, with unresolved D. The CDR3 runs 13 residues. Deletions cut 0 bases from V and 4 bases from J, with 7 bases between. Germline CDR1 and CDR2: SGHRS and YFSETQ. CDR3 DNA: TGCGCCAGCAGCTTGGAACATACCTATGGCTACACCTTC. Protein: CASSLEHTYGYTF.

This sequence joins TRBV10-3 and TRBJ2-7; 14 bases fit TRBD2. The CDR3 length is 14 residues. From germline, CDR1 is ENHRY and CDR2 SYGVKD. Trimming cost V 10 bases and J 1 base; bases outside gene matches: 3. In DNA, the CDR3 is TGTGCCACAAGGACTAGCGGGGGGTCCTACGAGCAGTACTTC. It yields the protein CATRTSGGSYEQYF.

This sequence joins TRBV6-6 and TRBJ2-2; 9 positions match TRBD2. The length of the CDR3 is 16 residues. V lost 2 bases and J lost 2; bases outside the gene matches: 3. The V gene's germline CDR1 is MNHNY and CDR2 SVGAGI (reference sequence). The CDR3 loop reads CASSYPSGTNTGELFF. Here the CDR3 DNA reads TGTGCCAGCAGTTACCCTAGCGGGACAAACACCGGGGAGCTGTTTTTT.

J is TRBJ2-5 and V is TRBV3-1 (or the pseudogene TRBV3-2); D possibly corresponds to TRBD2 (6 bases). The germline V gene encodes CDR1 LGHDT and CDR2 YNNKEL (reference sequence). V was shortened by 1 base and J by 5 bases, with 11 bases between the two germline ends. The CDR3 spans 14 residues. DNA for the CDR3: TGTGCCAGCAGCCAAGTTTCAGGGAGGGAGACCCAGTACTTC. It encodes CASSQVSGRETQYF.

J is TRBJ1-3 and V is TRBV7-9; 10 bases agree with TRBD1. Trimming at V came to 6 bases and at J to 0 bases, leaving 5 bases not matched to a gene. The CDR3 runs 16 residues. Germline CDR1 SEHNR, CDR2 FQNEAQ (reference sequence). CDR3 loop: CASRTGQGPSGNTIYF. The CDR3 DNA is TGTGCCAGCAGGACGGGACAGGGGCCCTCTGGAAACACCATATATTTT. Full variable domain (outside the CDR3, taken from reference TRBV7-9 and TRBJ1-3): DTGVSQNPRHKITKRGQNVTFRCDPISEHNRLYWYRQTLGQGPEFLTYFQNEAQLEKSRLLSDRFSAERPKGSFSTLEIQRTEQGDSAMYLCASRTGQGPSGNTIYFGEGSWLTVV.

V is TRBV3-1 (or the pseudogene TRBV3-2) and J is TRBJ1-2; TRBD1 matches at 9 bases. Per the germline V gene, CDR1 is LGHDT and CDR2 is YNNKEL (reference sequence). CDR3 length equals 15 residues. With 4 bases clipped from V and 5 bases from J, the junction kept 8 bases outside the gene matches. CDR3 coding DNA: TGTGCCAGCAGCCTCCCGGGGACAGGGCATTATGGCTACACCTTC. This codes for CASSLPGTGHYGYTF.

The rearrangement joins TRBV6-1 to TRBJ1-1, with D possibly being TRBD1 (6 bases). The germline V gene encodes CDR1 MNHNS and CDR2 SASEGT. CDR3 size: 14 residues. V lost 2 bases, J lost 0 bases, and 7 bases lay in between. In DNA, the CDR3 is TGTGCCAGCAGTGAACAGGGGCTGAACACTGAAGCTTTCTTT. Translating gives CASSEQGLNTEAFF.

This chain links TRBV4-2 with TRBJ2-3; perhaps TRBD2 as D (7 bases). The CDR3 contains 16 residues. V gave up 1 base and J gave up 5 bases, with 16 bases separating them. Germline V gene sequence: CDR1 LGHNA, CDR2 YNFKEQ. The CDR3 DNA sequence: TGTGCCAGCAGCCAAGGAGGGGGGGATGCTAGAGATACGCAGTATTTT. It codes for CASSQGGGDARDTQYF.

The chain employs TRBV2 and TRBJ2-5, with D tentatively TRBD1 (6 bases). The germline V and J ends were trimmed by 4 bases and 5 bases, with 11 bases remaining between them. From germline, CDR1 is SNHLY and CDR2 FYNNEI. This CDR3 has 13 residues. CDR3 sequence reads: CASSVQGGETQYF. The CDR3, as DNA: TGTGCCAGCAGTGTACAGGGTGGGGAGACCCAGTACTTC.

This sequence joins TRBV11-2 and TRBJ1-6; D is uncertain. Germline V gene sequence: CDR1 SGHAT, CDR2 FQNNGV. V was trimmed by 6 bases and J by 0 bases, leaving 9 bases between them. The CDR3 contains 15 residues. CDR3 sequence: CASRDSSSYNSPLHF. CDR3 nucleotide sequence: TGTGCCAGCAGGGACTCTAGCTCCTATAATTCACCCCTCCACTTT.

This chain joins TRBV12-5 and TRBJ1-1; tentative D call: TRBD1 (5 bases). Between the trimmed V and J ends, which lost 4 bases and 4 bases, there was a span of 10 bases. This CDR3 spans 13 amino acids. Germline loops: CDR1 LGHNT, CDR2 FRNRAP. CDR3 protein: CASGSGVLTEAFF. In nucleotides, the CDR3 is TGTGCTAGTGGTTCGGGGGTTCTCACTGAAGCTTTCTTT.

This chain uses TRBV7-9 with TRBJ1-1; a possible D gene is TRBD1 (6 bases). Per the germline V gene, CDR1 is SEHNR and CDR2 is FQNEAQ (reference sequence). V gave up 0 bases and J gave up 1 base, with 12 bases separating them. The CDR3 sequence is 16 residues long. The chain's CDR3 is CASSLAGASRNTEAFF. CDR3 bases: TGTGCCAGCAGCTTAGCGGGGGCAAGCCGGAACACTGAAGCTTTCTTT.

The chain is built from TRBV2 and TRBJ2-5, with 11 nucleotides matching TRBD1. Unmatched junction bases numbered 8, after V lost 6 bases and J lost 5 bases. Germline assignment: CDR1 SNHLY and CDR2 FYNNEI. This CDR3 is built from 15 residues. The CDR3 reads CASSPDRGRQETQYF. The CDR3 region has the DNA TGTGCCAGCAGCCCGGACAGGGGGCGTCAGGAGACCCAGTACTTC.

This chain uses TRBV4-1 with TRBJ1-2, with TRBD1 matching over 8 bases. The CDR3 has 12 residues. V shed 10 bases, J shed 6 bases, and the junction held 7 bases outside the gene matches. CDR1 is MGHRA, CDR2 YSYEKL, per germline. The CDR3 bases are TGCGCCACTCAGACAGGGGACCATGGCTACACCTTC. Its translation is CATQTGDHGYTF.

The chain combines TRBV2 with TRBJ1-5; TRBD1 aligns across 11 bases. Germline V gene data show CDR1 as SNHLY and CDR2 as FYNNEI. CDR3 length equals 16 residues. Trimming took 3 bases from V and 6 from J; bases not matched to a gene: 7. CDR3 in amino acids: CASSDPRTGGPQPQHF. The DNA of the CDR3 is TGTGCCAGCAGTGACCCTCGGACAGGGGGCCCTCAGCCCCAGCATTTT.

The gene calls are TRBV7-9 and TRBJ2-1; 7 bases are shared with TRBD2. Germline V gene data show CDR1 as SEHNR and CDR2 as FQNEAQ (reference sequence). J was trimmed by 6 bases and V by 6 bases; bases with no gene match: 11. The CDR3 has 15 residues. CDR3 nucleotides: TGTGCCAGCAGTAACGAGAACTGGGGGGGCAATGAGCAGTTCTTC. Amino acid sequence: CASSNENWGGNEQFF.

The rearrangement joins TRBV19 to TRBJ1-5, with D unclear. CDR3 length equals 14 residues. Germline CDR1 LNHDA, CDR2 SQIVND (reference sequence). The V gene lost 2 bases and the J gene lost 5 bases, with 10 bases spanning the gap. CDR3 in DNA: TGTGCCAGTAGTATAATTCGGTTTGATCAGCCCCAGCATTTT. This sequence encodes CASSIIRFDQPQHF.

The rearrangement links TRBV9 to TRBJ2-3; D perhaps matches TRBD2 (6 bases). Germline values: CDR1 SGDLS, CDR2 YYNGEE. This CDR3 is built from 15 residues. Trimming cost V 0 bases and J 1 base, with 9 bases left between them. CDR3 loop: CASSVGTGGTDTQYF. Here the CDR3 DNA reads TGTGCCAGCAGCGTAGGAACGGGGGGCACAGATACGCAGTATTTT.

This clone was recorded only once. The genes are TRBV9 and TRBJ2-2; D is possibly TRBD2 (6 bases). Germline CDR1 reads SGDLS; CDR2 reads YYNGEE. V shed 0 bases and J shed 0 bases, with 12 bases lying between them. This CDR3 has 17 amino acids. CDR3 in amino acids: CASSVGSGTANTGELFF. The CDR3 DNA follows: TGTGCCAGCAGCGTAGGAAGTGGGACTGCGAACACCGGGGAGCTGTTTTTT.